Each of the 30 T cell receptor beta chains below was sequenced from the same sample in a study of blood T cell repertoires in COVID-19. TCRdb keeps only in-frame clones here, not all; method: immunoSEQ multiplex PCR. The sample has about 180,000 clones, about 88% seen once. Sequencing used peripheral blood. The receptors here all came from a man aged 60 to 69 with COVID-19, enrolled during active disease.

The rearrangement uses TRBV19 and TRBJ1-5; no clear D gene. The CDR3 loop spans 13 amino acids. The ends were cut back, 5 bases at V and 6 bases at J, with 11 bases in the middle. Germline assignment: CDR1 LNHDA and CDR2 SQIVND (reference sequence). CDR3 in amino acids: CASSLQSGQPQHF. As DNA, the CDR3 is TGTGCCAGTAGTCTCCAAAGCGGTCAGCCCCAGCATTTT.

CDR3 DNA: TGCGCCAGCAGCTCCCAGACAGGTGGAAACACCATATATTTT. This translates into CASSSQTGGNTIYF. The V gene is TRBV5-1, the J gene TRBJ1-3; D may be TRBD1 (6 bases). This CDR3 is built from 14 residues. Germline-derived CDR1 and CDR2 are SGHRS and YFSETQ. V was cut by 3 bases and J by 3 bases, with 10 bases left in between.

The rearrangement links TRBV27 to TRBJ1-1, with TRBD1 matching 8 bases. CDR3 length: 15 amino acids. Germline V gene data show CDR1 as MNHEY and CDR2 as SMNVEV (reference sequence). The V and J ends lost 3 bases and 5 bases, in that order; junction bases with no gene match: 8. The CDR3 is CASSFTGQGGTEAFF. The CDR3 nucleotides read TGTGCCAGCAGTTTTACAGGACAGGGAGGGACTGAAGCTTTCTTT.

V gene TRBV5-6 combines with J gene TRBJ1-1; TRBD1 might be the D (5 bases). Per the germline V gene, CDR1 is SGHDT and CDR2 is YYEEEE. V shed 4 bases and J shed 0 bases, with 22 bases lying between them. CDR3 length: 18 amino acids. The CDR3 reads CASSQRRGRENMNTEAFF. DNA of the CDR3: TGTGCCAGCAGCCAACGTCGGGGGAGAGAGAACATGAACACTGAAGCTTTCTTT.

CDR3 region: CASSVTGDAGQTQYF. The CDR3 bases are TGTGCCAGCAGCGTTACAGGGGACGCAGGTCAGACCCAGTACTTC. The chain couples TRBV7-9 to TRBJ2-5; 7 bases align to TRBD1. The J segment lost 6 bases and the V segment lost 5 bases, leaving 12 bases of the junction unmatched. The CDR3 runs 15 residues. Looked up from germline, CDR1 is SEHNR and CDR2 is FQNEAQ (reference sequence). Together with reference TRBV7-9 and TRBJ2-5, the CDR3 gives the full variable domain: DTGVSQNPRHKITKRGQNVTFRCDPISEHNRLYWYRQTLGQGPEFLTYFQNEAQLEKSRLLSDRFSAERPKGSFSTLEIQRTEQGDSAMYLCASSVTGDAGQTQYFGPGTRLLVL.

The chain is built from TRBV4-1 and TRBJ2-3; 9 positions match TRBD2. The CDR3 contains 18 residues. CDR1 is MGHRA and CDR2 is YSYEKL in the germline V gene. Germline trimming cut 0 bases from V and 6 bases from J; bases unmatched to any gene: 13. The CDR3 region has the DNA TGCGCCAGCAGCCAAGAAGGCCCAGGAGCGGGAGGCTCCGATACGCAGTATTTT. Translation: CASSQEGPGAGGSDTQYF.

The genes are TRBV5-4 and TRBJ2-2, with 7 bases identical to TRBD1. Germline V lookup: CDR1 SGHNT, CDR2 YYREEE (reference sequence). With 4 bases clipped from V and 0 bases from J, the junction kept 6 bases outside the gene matches. The CDR3 totals 16 residues. The CDR3 protein is CASSPIDRANTGELFF. The CDR3 DNA follows: TGTGCCAGCAGCCCCATTGACAGGGCGAACACCGGGGAGCTGTTTTTT.

This clone has a single count. This sequence joins TRBV11-2 and TRBJ2-7; 13 bases are a match to TRBD2. The ends lost 1 base at V and 6 bases at J; junction bases unmatched: 6. This CDR3 spans 16 amino acids. CDR1 is SGHAT and CDR2 is FQNNGV in the germline V gene. In nucleotides, the CDR3 is TGTGCCAGCAGCTTAGTTTTAACTAGCGGGAGGGCCGAGCAGTACTTC. It yields the protein CASSLVLTSGRAEQYF.

The rearrangement uses TRBV28 and TRBJ1-1, with 8 bases lining up with TRBD1. V was clipped by 2 bases and J by 4 bases; unmatched bases: 3. CDR3 length: 14 residues. Germline V gives CDR1 MDHEN, CDR2 SYDVKM. The CDR3 nucleotides are TGTGCCAGCAGTTTACTCACAGGGGGCACTGAAGCTTTCTTT. It encodes CASSLLTGGTEAFF.

The rearrangement uses TRBV10-1 and TRBJ1-5; 7 bases are shared with TRBD1. V was pared by 5 bases and J by 3 bases, with 4 bases of the junction left unmatched. Germline V lookup: CDR1 WNHNN, CDR2 SYGVQD (reference sequence). The CDR3 has 14 amino acids. The CDR3 bases are TGCGCCAGCAGTCGGACAGGACCCAATCAGCCCCAGCATTTT. This translates into CASSRTGPNQPQHF.

The chain couples TRBV25-1 to TRBJ1-6; D call uncertain. This CDR3 contains 17 residues. Germline CDR1 and CDR2: MGHDK and SYGVNS. V lost 1 base and J 2 bases, leaving 12 bases between the germline ends. Here the CDR3 reads CASSELNSLPYNSPLHF. The CDR3 DNA is TGTGCCAGCAGTGAATTGAACAGCCTCCCCTATAATTCACCCCTCCACTTT. The variable domain in full, with the rest retrieved from reference TRBV25-1 and TRBJ1-6, is EADIYQTPRYLVIGTGKKITLECSQTMGHDKMYWYQQDPGMELHLIHYSYGVNSTEKGDLSSESTVSRIRTEHFPLTLESARPSHTSQYLCASSELNSLPYNSPLHFGNGTRLTVT.

The CDR3 region is CATLTGGPYNEQFF. The CDR3 DNA is TGTGCCACATTAACGGGAGGTCCCTACAATGAGCAGTTCTTC. The chain combines TRBV6-4 with TRBJ2-1; 7 bases line up with TRBD2. The CDR3 contains 14 residues. Germline CDR1 MRHNA, CDR2 SNTAGT. Trimming took 10 bases from V and 2 from J; bases not matched to a gene: 8.

V is TRBV7-3 and J is TRBJ1-6, with a possible D match to TRBD1 (5 bases). The germline V and J ends were trimmed by 4 bases and 10 bases, with 17 bases remaining between them. This CDR3 spans 15 amino acids. Germline CDR1 reads SGHTA; CDR2 reads FQGTGA. This chain's CDR3 is CASSSGTGAGSPLHF. CDR3 nucleotide sequence: TGTGCCAGCAGCTCCGGCACTGGGGCAGGGTCACCCCTCCACTTT. Using reference TRBV7-3 and TRBJ1-6 for the parts outside the CDR3, the full variable domain is GAGVSQTPSNKVTEKGKYVELRCDPISGHTALYWYRQSLGQGPEFLIYFQGTGAADDSGLPNDRFFAVRPEGSVSTLKIQRTERGDSAVYLCASSSGTGAGSPLHFGNGTRLTVT.

CDR3 sequence (DNA): TGTGCCAGCAGCTTGCGGGGGAACGATTACTATGGCTACACCTTC. It yields the protein CASSLRGNDYYGYTF. The chain joins TRBV5-4 to TRBJ1-2, with a possible D match to TRBD1 (5 bases). Looked up from germline, CDR1 is SGHNT and CDR2 is YYREEE (reference sequence). The CDR3 runs 15 residues. V dropped 1 base and J dropped 3 bases, with 13 bases sitting between them.

V gene TRBV27 combines with J gene TRBJ2-3; D might be TRBD2 (7 bases). Trimming removed 3 bases from V and 1 base from J, with 11 bases in between. This CDR3 has 15 residues. CDR1 is MNHEY and CDR2 is SMNVEV in the germline V gene (reference sequence). The CDR3: CASSFGGLGTDTQYF. The CDR3 nucleotides read TGTGCCAGCAGTTTCGGGGGGCTCGGCACAGATACGCAGTATTTT.

The V call is TRBV18, the J call TRBJ2-1; 9 bases match TRBD1. The CDR3 runs 14 residues. Germline CDR1 is KGHSH and CDR2 is LQKENI. The V gene end was trimmed by 3 bases and the J gene end by 9 bases; junction bases not matched to a gene: 6. The CDR3 here is CASSPADRGGEQFF. CDR3 DNA sequence: TGTGCCAGCTCACCCGCGGACAGGGGTGGTGAGCAGTTCTTC.

The genes are TRBV7-9 and TRBJ2-2; weak D call: TRBD1 (6 bases). The germline CDR1 and CDR2 sequences are SEHNR and FQNEAQ (reference sequence). The germline V and J ends were trimmed by 4 bases and 6 bases, with 21 bases remaining between them. CDR3 size: 17 residues. The CDR3 nucleotides are TGTGCCAGCAGCTCCCCAGGGGCCCCAAGAGGGTCCGGGGAGCTGTTTTTT. Translation: CASSSPGAPRGSGELFF.

This chain joins TRBV2 and TRBJ1-2, with D perhaps matching TRBD1 (6 bases). CDR1 and CDR2 from the germline V gene are SNHLY and FYNNEI. Trimming left V 2 bases short and J 6 bases short, with 16 bases between. This CDR3 has 15 amino acids. The CDR3 DNA sequence: TGTGCCAGCAGTGAACGGCAGGGGTATGTGGATGGCTACACCTTC. Amino acid sequence: CASSERQGYVDGYTF. Drawing the rest from reference TRBV2 and TRBJ1-2, the complete variable domain is EPEVTQTPSHQVTQMGQEVILRCVPISNHLYFYWYRQILGQKVEFLVSFYNNEISEKSEIFDDQFSVERPDGSNFTLKIRSTKLEDSAMYFCASSERQGYVDGYTFGSGTRLTVV.

V and J are TRBV5-5 and TRBJ1-2; 7 nucleotides align to TRBD1. Trimming took 4 bases from V and 3 from J; bases not matched to a gene: 6. The CDR3 is 14 amino acids. Germline loops: CDR1 SGHKS, CDR2 YYEKEE (reference sequence). CDR3 protein: CASSPATGDYGYTF. The CDR3 DNA reads TGTGCCAGCAGCCCCGCAACAGGGGACTATGGCTACACCTTC.

This chain uses TRBV5-6 with TRBJ1-4, with 7 bases lining up with TRBD1. J was trimmed by 0 bases and V by 1 base; bases with no gene match: 6. The CDR3 sequence is 17 residues long. Germline V gives CDR1 SGHDT, CDR2 YYEEEE. As DNA, the CDR3 is TGTGCCAGCAGCTTGATGGGCAGGGGGTCAACTAATGAAAAACTGTTTTTT. It is translated as CASSLMGRGSTNEKLFF.

V is TRBV2 and J is TRBJ2-7, with D maybe TRBD1 (5 bases). V was trimmed by 5 bases and J by 7 bases, leaving 15 bases between them. CDR3 length equals 13 residues. Looked up from germline, CDR1 is SNHLY and CDR2 is FYNNEI. The CDR3 reads CASSQGSYEEQYF. DNA of the CDR3: TGTGCCAGCAGTCAGGGCTCCTACGAGGAGCAGTACTTC.

This chain uses TRBV9 with TRBJ1-1; TRBD1 aligns across 10 bases. The CDR3 runs 15 residues. Germline V CDR1 and CDR2: SGDLS, YYNGEE. With 3 bases clipped from V and 4 bases from J, the junction kept 6 bases outside the gene matches. This CDR3 reads CASSGRQGAVTEAFF. The CDR3 nucleotides are TGTGCCAGCAGCGGTCGACAGGGGGCTGTCACTGAAGCTTTCTTT.

The chain is built from TRBV9 and TRBJ2-2; 10 positions agree with TRBD1. With V trimmed by 0 bases and J by 6 bases, 11 bases remained unmatched. CDR3 length equals 18 residues. From germline, CDR1 is SGDLS and CDR2 YYNGEE. The CDR3 DNA follows: TGTGCCAGCAGCGTAGCCGGGACAGGGGCGAGGATCGCCGGGGAGCTGTTTTTT. It codes for CASSVAGTGARIAGELFF.

The chain has TRBV19 and TRBJ1-1; D is undetermined. Germline CDR1 and CDR2: LNHDA and SQIVND (reference sequence). This CDR3 contains 14 residues. Trimming pared 6 bases from V and 0 bases from J, leaving 11 bases between. Here the CDR3 DNA reads TGTGCCAGTAGGACAATAGGCATGAACACTGAAGCTTTCTTT. Translation: CASRTIGMNTEAFF.

The rearrangement joins TRBV6-6 to TRBJ2-2, with 9 positions matching TRBD2. The CDR3 has 16 amino acids. V shed 2 bases and J 5 bases; nucleotides not matched to a gene: 6. Germline CDR1 is MNHNY and CDR2 is SVGAGI (reference sequence). The CDR3 sequence: CASSYRAGGGTGELFF. CDR3 bases: TGTGCCAGCAGTTACCGAGCGGGGGGAGGGACCGGGGAGCTGTTTTTT.

The genes are TRBV11-2 and TRBJ1-1, with a possible D match to TRBD1 (6 bases). V was clipped by 8 bases and J by 1 base, with 14 bases between them. The CDR3 runs to 14 residues. Germline loops: CDR1 SGHAT, CDR2 FQNNGV. CDR3 nucleotide sequence: TGTGCCAGCTATCTAGGGGGTACGAACACTGAAGCTTTCTTT. It is translated as CASYLGGTNTEAFF.

This clone has only one observation. This rearrangement joins TRBV11-3 to TRBJ1-3; no firm D call. The CDR3 length is 13 residues. CDR1 is SGHNT, CDR2 YENEEA, per germline. Deletions cut 6 bases from V and 2 bases from J, with 8 bases between. This CDR3 is CASRPSAGNTIYF. CDR3 DNA: TGTGCCAGCAGACCTAGCGCTGGAAACACCATATATTTT.

The rearrangement links TRBV4-3 to TRBJ1-3, with 9 bases aligning to TRBD1. Germline-derived CDR1 and CDR2 are LGHNA and YSLEER. The V and J ends lost 0 bases and 0 bases, in that order; junction bases with no gene match: 6. There are 18 residues in the CDR3. The DNA of the CDR3 is TGCGCCAGCAGCCAAGATCTAGGACAGGGGAACTCTGGAAACACCATATATTTT. This encodes CASSQDLGQGNSGNTIYF.

This clone has a single count. The chain couples TRBV28 to TRBJ2-5; TRBD2 might be the D (5 bases). The CDR3 sequence is 14 residues long. CDR1 is MDHEN and CDR2 is SYDVKM in the germline V gene. V dropped 5 bases and J dropped 0 bases, with 10 bases sitting between them. The CDR3 protein is CASSITGNQETQYF. The CDR3 DNA is TGTGCCAGCAGTATAACCGGGAACCAAGAGACCCAGTACTTC.

V usage is TRBV4-3 and J usage is TRBJ2-1; no clear D. The CDR3 has 16 residues. The germline V gene encodes CDR1 LGHNA and CDR2 YSLEER. Deletions cut 4 bases from V and 0 bases from J, with 13 bases between. CDR3 DNA sequence: TGCGCCAGCAGCCCCCTTGCGAGGAGCTCCTACAATGAGCAGTTCTTC. This gives the protein CASSPLARSSYNEQFF.